One and the same sample provided the 28 T cell receptor beta chains below, sequenced in a study of cytomegalovirus exposure and HLA in healthy donors. Use of 60 Vbeta and 13 Jbeta primers characterized the PCR. Only in-frame clones appear in the TCRdb table, and some are missing; sequencing was by immunoSEQ multiplex PCR. The sample has about 300,000 clones; roughly 90% are singletons. The material sequenced was PBMCs. The receptors originated from a man aged 35-49 years in good health and CMV-seropositive.

This clone appeared once. This chain connects TRBV7-9 to TRBJ2-1, with TRBD2 matching over 8 bases. The CDR3 spans 15 residues. Germline values: CDR1 SEHNR, CDR2 FQNEAQ (reference sequence). V lost 3 bases, J lost 8 bases, and 9 bases stayed unmatched. CDR3 in amino acids: CASSFRTSTVYEQFF. The CDR3 DNA reads TGTGCCAGCAGCTTCCGGACTAGCACGGTCTATGAGCAGTTCTTC.

The chain has TRBV6-4 and TRBJ2-3, with a possible D match to TRBD1 (5 bases). V shed 5 bases and J shed 3 bases, with 15 bases lying between them. This CDR3 region has 15 residues. Germline V gene sequence: CDR1 MRHNA, CDR2 SNTAGT. The CDR3 DNA reads TGTGCCAGCAGTCTACAGGCGTCGATGACAGATACGCAGTATTTT. Protein: CASSLQASMTDTQYF.

The V and J genes are TRBV6-1 and TRBJ2-5; D possibly corresponds to TRBD2 (6 bases). Matching the DNA end better, TRBJ2-7 makes the J call doubtful. The CDR3 loop spans 13 amino acids. Germline CDR1 and CDR2: MNHNS and SASEGT. CDR3: CASSETGSYEQYF. CDR3 DNA: TGTGCCAGCAGTGAGACCGGGAGCTACGAGCAGTACTTC.

The chain uses TRBV19 and TRBJ2-1; 9 bases map to TRBD2. This CDR3 region has 16 residues. V lost 1 base to trimming and J lost 4 bases; unmatched junction nucleotides: 5. Germline V lookup: CDR1 LNHDA, CDR2 SQIVND (reference sequence). CDR3 nucleotides: TGTGCCAGTAGTATAGGACGACTAGCGGATTACAATGAGCAGTTCTTC. Translating it yields CASSIGRLADYNEQFF.

V usage is TRBV4-2 and J usage is TRBJ1-5, with a weak D call TRBD1 (5 bases). CDR3 length: 16 residues. The germline CDR1 and CDR2 sequences are LGHNA and YNFKEQ. Trimming left V 0 bases short and J 0 bases short, with 9 bases between. CDR3 coding DNA: TGTGCCAGCAGCCAAGAAGCAGGGCTTAGCAATCAGCCCCAGCATTTT. As protein: CASSQEAGLSNQPQHF.

To note about this clone: The CDR3 ends on some other residue instead of the conserved phenylalanine or tryptophan, so this is likely a read error. The DNA is omitted, as the CDR3 cannot be located on it reliably, and the CDR3 follows TCRdb's listing. This chain connects TRBV2 to TRBJ1-2. CDR1 SNHLY and CDR2 FYNNEI come from the germline V gene. Ends included, the CDR3 has 12 residues. The CDR3 sequence: CASSEAPRGSLN.

The genes are TRBV18 and TRBJ2-3; TRBD2 is a possible D gene (6 bases). Germline CDR1 and CDR2: KGHSH and LQKENI. This CDR3 comprises 14 residues. Trimming removed 3 bases from V and 2 bases from J, with 9 bases in between. CDR3 bases: TGTGCCAGCTCACCTAGGAGGGTCACAGATACGCAGTATTTT. It translates to CASSPRRVTDTQYF.

This chain's CDR3 is CASGSGTSGVGELFF. As DNA, the CDR3 is TGTGCCAGCGGGTCCGGGACTAGCGGCGTCGGGGAGCTGTTTTTT. The rearrangement joins TRBV27 to TRBJ2-2; 11 nucleotides align to TRBD2. V trimming: 8 bases; J trimming: 7 bases; junction bases outside the gene matches: 9. From germline, CDR1 is MNHEY and CDR2 SMNVEV (reference sequence). The CDR3 is made up of 15 amino acids.

V is TRBV11-2 and J is TRBJ1-2; 11 bases agree with TRBD1. Germline V gene lookup returns CDR1 SGHAT and CDR2 FQNNGV. With V trimmed by 3 bases and J by 4 bases, 7 bases remained unmatched. The CDR3 is made up of 16 amino acids. CDR3 nucleotides: TGTGCCAGCAGCTTCCCGGGACAGGGGGAGAGCTATGGCTACACCTTC. This sequence encodes CASSFPGQGESYGYTF.

This clone was recorded only once. CDR3 region: CASSPDGSSYNEQFF. The CDR3 nucleotides are TGTGCCAGCAGCCCGGACGGGAGCTCCTACAATGAGCAGTTCTTC. The rearrangement joins TRBV5-4 to TRBJ2-1; maybe TRBD2 (6 bases). The V end was cut by 4 bases, the J end by 0 bases, with 11 bases between. This CDR3 has 15 amino acids. Germline V gives CDR1 SGHNT, CDR2 YYREEE (reference sequence). The full variable domain, rest sourced from reference TRBV5-4 and TRBJ2-1, is ETGVTQSPTHLIKTRGQQVTLRCSSQSGHNTVSWYQQALGQGPQFIFQYYREEENGRGNFPPRFSGLQFPNYSSELNVNALELDDSALYLCASSPDGSSYNEQFFGPGTRLTVL.

This chain joins TRBV19 and TRBJ2-5; D not resolved. The germline V and J ends were trimmed by 7 bases and 5 bases, with 11 bases remaining between them. Germline-derived CDR1 and CDR2 are LNHDA and SQIVND (reference sequence). The CDR3 is made up of 12 amino acids. The CDR3: CASMNGVETQYF. The CDR3 DNA reads as TGTGCCAGTATGAATGGAGTGGAGACCCAGTACTTC.

This clone was counted a few times. The rearrangement links TRBV7-2 to TRBJ2-7, with 10 bases matching TRBD2. This CDR3 contains 18 residues. Germline V gene sequence: CDR1 SGHTA, CDR2 FQGNSA. Unmatched junction bases numbered 10, after V lost 0 bases and J lost 2 bases. The CDR3 coding sequence is TGTGCCAGCAGCTTAGCTCCTAGCGGGAGAAGTACTCCCTACGAGCAGTACTTC. Protein: CASSLAPSGRSTPYEQYF.

V is TRBV19 and J is TRBJ1-1; 8 positions agree with TRBD1. The CDR3 contains 14 residues. Germline CDR1 reads LNHDA; CDR2 reads SQIVND (reference sequence). V shed 4 bases, J shed 1 base, and the junction held 2 bases outside the gene matches. The CDR3 nucleotides are TGTGCCAGTAGTAGCAGGGGGCCGAACACTGAAGCTTTCTTT. Translation gives CASSSRGPNTEAFF. Filled out from reference TRBV19 and TRBJ1-1, the complete variable domain reads DGGITQSPKYLFRKEGQNVTLSCEQNLNHDAMYWYRQDPGQGLRLIYYSQIVNDFQKGDIAEGYSVSREKKESFPLTVTSAQKNPTAFYLCASSSRGPNTEAFFGQGTRLTVV.

A word on this clone: This sample includes further DNA sequences coding for the same CDR3. DNA of the CDR3: TGTGCCAGCAGCTTAGCGCAGGGCTTGAACACTGAAGCTTTCTTT. Its protein is CASSLAQGLNTEAFF. The V call is TRBV7-9, the J call TRBJ1-1; D might be TRBD1 (5 bases). V gave up 0 bases and J gave up 0 bases, with 8 bases separating them. CDR3 length equals 15 residues. Germline-derived CDR1 and CDR2 are SEHNR and FQNEAQ (reference sequence).

This rearrangement joins TRBV27 to TRBJ2-1; maybe TRBD2 (6 bases). The CDR3 extends over 15 amino acids. V was pared by 2 bases and J by 4 bases, with 12 bases between. Germline V CDR1 and CDR2: MNHEY, SMNVEV (reference sequence). CDR3 nucleotide sequence: TGTGCCAGCAGTTTAACGGTTAGCGGTTACAATGAGCAGTTCTTC. It encodes CASSLTVSGYNEQFF.

The chain recombines TRBV7-9 with TRBJ2-7; TRBD1 is a possible D gene (6 bases). The CDR3 extends over 13 amino acids. The ends were cut back, 4 bases at V and 2 bases at J, with 9 bases in the middle. The germline gives CDR1 SEHNR, CDR2 FQNEAQ (reference sequence). CDR3 loop: CASSSDRTYEQYF. CDR3 DNA sequence: TGTGCCAGCAGCTCGGACAGAACCTACGAGCAGTACTTC.

The DNA of the CDR3 is TGTGCCACCAGCAGAGACGGGACAGTACTTAATCTAGCCAAAAACATTCAGTACTTC. Amino acids: CATSRDGTVLNLAKNIQYF. V is TRBV15 and J is TRBJ2-4; 7 positions match TRBD1. This CDR3 comprises 19 residues. The ends lost 0 bases at V and 0 bases at J; junction bases unmatched: 11. Germline assignment: CDR1 LNHNV and CDR2 YYDKDF (reference sequence).

The chain uses TRBV6-4 and TRBJ2-3; 11 nucleotides line up with TRBD2. The CDR3 extends over 15 amino acids. With V trimmed by 3 bases and J by 5 bases, 4 bases remained unmatched. Germline V CDR1 and CDR2: MRHNA, SNTAGT. The CDR3 is CASSELAGEKDTQYF. In nucleotides, the CDR3 is TGTGCCAGCAGTGAACTAGCGGGAGAGAAAGATACGCAGTATTTT.

This chain joins TRBV30 and TRBJ1-1; D remains ambiguous. CDR3 length equals 20 residues. V gave up 1 base and J gave up 0 bases, with 27 bases separating them. Germline CDR1 is GTSNPN and CDR2 is SVGIG (reference sequence). CDR3 DNA sequence: TGTGCCTGGAGTGCAGGCCTATTTGAGGGAGTTTGGGCCATGAACACTGAAGCTTTCTTT. Residues: CAWSAGLFEGVWAMNTEAFF.

The gene calls are TRBV7-2 and TRBJ2-2; 8 positions agree with TRBD1. J gave up 6 bases and V 5 bases, and 17 bases lay outside the gene matches. Germline-derived CDR1 and CDR2 are SGHTA and FQGNSA. The CDR3 is 18 amino acids. CDR3 DNA: TGTGCCAGCAGCGATAGTTTGTACGGACAGGGTTGGGCCGGGGAGCTGTTTTTT. Residues: CASSDSLYGQGWAGELFF.

This chain joins TRBV5-4 and TRBJ2-2; 8 nucleotides agree with TRBD1. CDR1 is SGHNT and CDR2 is YYREEE in the germline V gene (reference sequence). This CDR3 has 15 amino acids. With V trimmed by 5 bases and J by 4 bases, 7 bases remained unmatched. This CDR3 reads CASSSGQGGTGELFF. The CDR3 DNA follows: TGTGCCAGCAGTTCCGGACAGGGTGGCACCGGGGAGCTGTTTTTT.

The chain uses TRBV6-6 and TRBJ2-1; D remains ambiguous. Looked up from germline, CDR1 is MNHNY and CDR2 is SVGAGI (reference sequence). This CDR3 comprises 14 residues. V was shortened by 2 bases and J by 4 bases, with 9 bases between the two germline ends. CDR3 in amino acids: CASSYGLNYNEQFF. DNA of the CDR3: TGTGCCAGCAGTTACGGCCTCAATTACAATGAGCAGTTCTTC.

J is TRBJ1-1 and V is TRBV13; possible D gene TRBD1, 5 bases. CDR1 is PRHDT, CDR2 FYEKMQ, per germline (reference sequence). The CDR3 spans 16 residues. The V and J ends lost 5 bases and 1 base respectively, with 17 bases between them. CDR3 residues: CASSPLWGRGNTEAFF. CDR3 bases: TGTGCCAGCAGCCCCCTGTGGGGGAGGGGGAACACTGAAGCTTTCTTT.

This sequence joins TRBV28 and TRBJ2-7, with TRBD1 identical over 8 bases. V shed 10 bases and J 4 bases; nucleotides not matched to a gene: 9. The CDR3 covers 13 residues. Germline CDR1 is MDHEN and CDR2 is SYDVKM. The CDR3 reads CAIVGQGKYEQYF. In DNA form, the CDR3 reads TGTGCCATCGTCGGACAGGGAAAGTACGAGCAGTACTTC.

CDR3 sequence (DNA): TGTGCCAGCAGCCCTCTCGGGTCGGGGGAGCTGTTTTTT. It encodes CASSPLGSGELFF. This chain joins TRBV7-3 and TRBJ2-2; D call uncertain. Trimming took off 5 bases at V and 8 bases at J, with 12 bases between the two ends. The CDR3 contains 13 residues. Germline V gene sequence: CDR1 SGHTA, CDR2 FQGTGA.

V and J are TRBV6-6 and TRBJ2-3, with TRBD2 identical over 7 bases. From germline, CDR1 is MNHNY and CDR2 SVGAGI (reference sequence). The trim removed 0 bases at V and 0 bases at J, leaving 3 bases unmatched. The CDR3 is 16 amino acids. The CDR3 DNA reads as TGTGCCAGCAGTTACTCTGGGGGGGTCAGCACAGATACGCAGTATTTT. It translates to CASSYSGGVSTDTQYF.

This clone was seen a single time. The rearrangement links TRBV19 to TRBJ2-5; 8 nucleotides line up with TRBD1. CDR3 size: 15 residues. After removal of 6 bases from V and 4 bases from J, the junction contained 10 bases not matched to a gene. Germline V CDR1 and CDR2: LNHDA, SQIVND (reference sequence). The CDR3, as DNA: TGTGCCAGTAGCATACTGGGGCAGGGGGCAGAGACCCAGTACTTC. Translation: CASSILGQGAETQYF.

The chain has TRBV9 and TRBJ2-3; 7 nucleotides match TRBD1. This CDR3 is built from 15 residues. V trimming: 0 bases; J trimming: 1 base; junction bases outside the gene matches: 2. CDR1 SGDLS and CDR2 YYNGEE come from the germline V gene. The DNA for the CDR3 is TGTGCCAGCAGCGTAGTTACAGGGGGCACAGATACGCAGTATTTT. This gives the protein CASSVVTGGTDTQYF. Together with reference TRBV9 and TRBJ2-3, the CDR3 gives the full variable domain: DSGVTQTPKHLITATGQRVTLRCSPRSGDLSVYWYQQSLDQGLQFLIQYYNGEERAKGNILERFSAQQFPDLHSELNLSSLELGDSALYFCASSVVTGGTDTQYFGPGTRLTVL.